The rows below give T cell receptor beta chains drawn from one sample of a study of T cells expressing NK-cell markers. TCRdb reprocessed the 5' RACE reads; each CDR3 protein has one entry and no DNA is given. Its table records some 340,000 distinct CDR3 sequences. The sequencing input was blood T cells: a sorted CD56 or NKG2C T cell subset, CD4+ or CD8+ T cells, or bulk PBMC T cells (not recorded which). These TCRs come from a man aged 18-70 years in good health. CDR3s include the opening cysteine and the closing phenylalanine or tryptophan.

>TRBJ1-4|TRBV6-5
CASSFRAEGEKLFF
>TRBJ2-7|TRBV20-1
CSGSAGQGFHEQYF
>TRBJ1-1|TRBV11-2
CASSLGQPPGAFF
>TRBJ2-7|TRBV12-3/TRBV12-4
CASSLRLWGGDSGTYEQYF
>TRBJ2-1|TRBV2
CASSGLARNEQFF
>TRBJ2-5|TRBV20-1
CSATRTGEYQETQYF
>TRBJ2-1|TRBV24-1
CATSDLGGGSSYNEQFF
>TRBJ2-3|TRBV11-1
CASSLTDRVTQVADTQYF
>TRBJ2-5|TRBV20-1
CSAGGGSRVQETQYF
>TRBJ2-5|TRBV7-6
CASSSWSLNAGETQYF
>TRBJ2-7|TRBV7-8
CASSIKDYEQYF
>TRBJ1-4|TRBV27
CASRGWSNEKLFF
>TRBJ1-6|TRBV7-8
CASSKDRDNSPLHF
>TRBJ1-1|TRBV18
CASSPLWVGHPNTEAFF
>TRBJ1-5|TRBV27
CASSLRENQPQHF
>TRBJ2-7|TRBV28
CASSVRRYEQYF
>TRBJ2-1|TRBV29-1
CSVEDRDRAFEQFF
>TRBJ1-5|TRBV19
CASSIGAGGNQPQHF
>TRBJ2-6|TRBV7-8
CASSSLPGTGANVLTF
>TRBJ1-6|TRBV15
CATVGTPNSPLHF